A single sample is the source of the 8 T cell receptor beta chains below, sequenced in a study of blood T cell repertoires in COVID-19. TCRdb keeps only in-frame clones here, not all; method: immunoSEQ multiplex PCR. The sample has around 170,000 clones; 88% are singletons. Sequenced: peripheral blood. These receptors all come from a man aged 55 to 70 with acute or convalescent COVID-19.

This clone was observed a handful of times. J is TRBJ1-1 and V is TRBV19; the match to TRBD1 covers 8 bases. The CDR3 runs to 16 residues. V dropped 4 bases and J dropped 4; count of bases not matched to a gene: 11. Germline V gives CDR1 LNHDA, CDR2 SQIVND (reference sequence). CDR3 coding DNA: TGTGCCAGTAGTAGATCAGGGGGCGCATCGACCACTGAAGCTTTCTTT. Amino acids: CASSRSGGASTTEAFF.

This chain connects TRBV5-1 to TRBJ2-3; possible D gene TRBD1, 6 bases. V was pared by 4 bases and J by 6 bases, with 12 bases between. Germline lookup yields CDR1 SGHRS and CDR2 YFSETQ. The CDR3 has 13 residues. This chain's CDR3 is CASSRDNVDTQYF. The CDR3 coding sequence is TGCGCCAGCAGCAGGGACAATGTGGATACGCAGTATTTT.

The rearrangement joins TRBV11-3 to TRBJ2-1, with a possible D match to TRBD2 (6 bases). V lost 2 bases to trimming and J lost 0 bases, with 20 bases between them. The CDR3 sequence is 19 residues long. Looked up from germline, CDR1 is SGHNT and CDR2 is YENEEA. The CDR3 DNA reads as TGTGCCAGCAGCTTAAGACTAGTTGACGGGTTGAGCTCCTACAATGAGCAGTTCTTC. Its translation: CASSLRLVDGLSSYNEQFF. Based on the CDR3 plus reference TRBV11-3 and TRBJ2-1, the full variable domain is EAGVVQSPRYKIIEKKQPVAFWCNPISGHNTLYWYLQNLGQGPELLIRYENEEAVDDSQLPKDRFSAERLKGVDSTLKIQPAELGDSAVYLCASSLRLVDGLSSYNEQFFGPGTRLTVL.

This clone was seen once. The rearrangement links TRBV5-1 to TRBJ2-3; 9 bases map to TRBD1. The CDR3 has 16 residues. Per the germline V gene, CDR1 is SGHRS and CDR2 is YFSETQ. V lost 0 bases, J lost 3 bases, and 5 bases stayed unmatched. CDR3 DNA sequence: TGCGCCAGCAGCTTGGGGACAGGGGTATGGACAGATACGCAGTATTTT. This sequence encodes CASSLGTGVWTDTQYF.

The chain combines TRBV11-2 with TRBJ1-1; TRBD1 matches 8 bases. Losses at the gene ends were 3 bases for V and 5 bases for J; bases not matched to a gene: 2. This CDR3 spans 13 amino acids. Germline lookup yields CDR1 SGHAT and CDR2 FQNNGV. CDR3 loop: CASSFQGATEAFF. CDR3 nucleotide sequence: TGTGCCAGCAGCTTTCAGGGGGCAACTGAAGCTTTCTTT.

The chain is built from TRBV2 and TRBJ1-2, with 7 nucleotides matching TRBD1. The germline CDR1 and CDR2 sequences are SNHLY and FYNNEI. The CDR3 consists of 14 residues. V shed 6 bases, J shed 4 bases, and the junction held 8 bases outside the gene matches. The CDR3 is CASSAGTAIYGYTF. CDR3 DNA sequence: TGTGCCAGCAGCGCCGGGACAGCAATCTATGGCTACACCTTC.

The chain couples TRBV7-9 to TRBJ2-7, with a tentative D call TRBD2 (6 bases). The CDR3 contains 15 residues. V lost 0 bases and J lost 2, with 11 bases in between. Germline V lookup: CDR1 SEHNR, CDR2 FQNEAQ (reference sequence). CDR3 DNA sequence: TGTGCCAGCAGCTTAGCAGGGACTCAGCCCTACGAGCAGTACGTC. Its protein is CASSLAGTQPYEQYV.

J is TRBJ2-2 and V is TRBV4-1, with 9 bases lining up with TRBD1. The CDR3 has 17 amino acids. The germline gives CDR1 MGHRA, CDR2 YSYEKL. J gave up 0 bases and V 5 bases, and 7 bases lay outside the gene matches. The CDR3 nucleotides read TGCGCCAGCAGCTTTCGGGACAGGGAGCCGAACACCGGGGAGCTGTTTTTT. The encoded protein is CASSFRDREPNTGELFF.